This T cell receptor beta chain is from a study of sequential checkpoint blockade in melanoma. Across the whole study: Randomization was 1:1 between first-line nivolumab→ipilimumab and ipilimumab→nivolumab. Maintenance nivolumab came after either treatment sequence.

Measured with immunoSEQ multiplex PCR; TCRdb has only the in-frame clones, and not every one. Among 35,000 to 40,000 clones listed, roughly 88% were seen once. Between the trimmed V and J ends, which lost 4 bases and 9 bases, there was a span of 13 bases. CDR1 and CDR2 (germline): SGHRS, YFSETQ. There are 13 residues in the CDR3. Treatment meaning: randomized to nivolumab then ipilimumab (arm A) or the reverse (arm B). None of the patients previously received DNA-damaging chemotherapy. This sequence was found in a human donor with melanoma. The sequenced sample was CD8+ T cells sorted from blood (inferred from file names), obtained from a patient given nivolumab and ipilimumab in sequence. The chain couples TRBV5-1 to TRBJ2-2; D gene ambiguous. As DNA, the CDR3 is TGCGCCAGCAGCACTGACATGAACAGGGAGCTGTTTTTT. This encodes CASSTDMNRELFF.